The TCR beta chain under discussion was sequenced for a study of blood T cells in healthy people across ages. Study-wide points: Greater diversity and more naive CD4+ cells were seen in long-lived donors than in aged donors.

For this clonotype: Its antigen remains unknown.

Using a J-beta primer mix together with a sample-barcoded 5' primer, a second PCR was run for roughly 6 to 11 cycles. Each cDNA molecule carried a tag from a template-switch adaptor that contained 12 random nucleotides. From the 5' RACE reads, TCRdb called clonotypes with MiXCR, one entry per CDR3 protein. The repertoire holds approximately 2,000,000 distinct CDR3 sequences, with roughly two fifths as singletons. There are 15 residues in the CDR3. V trimming: 5 bases; J trimming: 1 base; junction bases outside the gene matches: 6. Germline V gene lookup returns CDR1 SEHNR and CDR2 FQNEAQ (reference sequence).

Source material: blood. J is TRBJ1-1 and V is TRBV7-9, with 8 nucleotides matching TRBD1. The sequence was collected from a human donor in good health. CDR3 residues: CASSRGQEGNTEAFF. As DNA, the CDR3 is TGTGCCAGCAGCCGGGGACAGGAGGGGAACACTGAAGCTTTCTTT. The variable domain in full, with the rest retrieved from reference TRBV7-9 and TRBJ1-1, is DTGVSQNPRHKITKRGQNVTFRCDPISEHNRLYWYRQTLGQGPEFLTYFQNEAQLEKSRLLSDRFSAERPKGSFSTLEIQRTEQGDSAMYLCASSRGQEGNTEAFFGQGTRLTVV.